This T cell receptor beta chain was recorded in a study of control samples from healthy donors and cancer patients. TCRdb's copy holds only in-frame clones and misses some; the assay was immunoSEQ multiplex PCR. Of 60,000 to 95,000 clones in the sample, approximately 88% are singletons; the top ten hold roughly 8.9%. The CDR3 runs to 11 residues. CDR1 GTSNPN and CDR2 SVGIG come from the germline V gene (reference sequence). Trimming took 3 bases from V and 9 from J, leaving 9 bases between them. The sequencing sample was made of PBMCs. The chain couples TRBV30 to TRBJ1-3, with D uncertain. This receptor was obtained from a woman aged 45-65 years with colorectal cancer. The CDR3 sequence is CAWSRIGTIYF. CDR3 DNA sequence: TGTGCCTGGAGCCGGATTGGCACCATATATTTT.